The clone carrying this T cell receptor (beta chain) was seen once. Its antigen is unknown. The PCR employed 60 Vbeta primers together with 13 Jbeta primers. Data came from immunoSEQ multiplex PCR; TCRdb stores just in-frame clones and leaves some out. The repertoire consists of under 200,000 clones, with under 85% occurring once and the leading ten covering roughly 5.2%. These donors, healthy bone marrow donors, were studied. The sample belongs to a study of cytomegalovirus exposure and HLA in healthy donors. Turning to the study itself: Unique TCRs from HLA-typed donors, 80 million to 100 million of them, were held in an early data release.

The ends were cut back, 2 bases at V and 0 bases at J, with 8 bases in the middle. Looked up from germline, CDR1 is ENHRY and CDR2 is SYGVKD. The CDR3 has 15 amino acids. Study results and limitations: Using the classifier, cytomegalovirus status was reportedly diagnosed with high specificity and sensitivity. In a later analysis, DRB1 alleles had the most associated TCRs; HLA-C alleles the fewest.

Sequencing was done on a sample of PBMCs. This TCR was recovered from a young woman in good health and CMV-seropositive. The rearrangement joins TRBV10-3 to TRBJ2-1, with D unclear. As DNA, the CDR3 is TGTGCCATCAGTGAGGCCTATAGCTCCTACAATGAGCAGTTCTTC. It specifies CAISEAYSSYNEQFF.